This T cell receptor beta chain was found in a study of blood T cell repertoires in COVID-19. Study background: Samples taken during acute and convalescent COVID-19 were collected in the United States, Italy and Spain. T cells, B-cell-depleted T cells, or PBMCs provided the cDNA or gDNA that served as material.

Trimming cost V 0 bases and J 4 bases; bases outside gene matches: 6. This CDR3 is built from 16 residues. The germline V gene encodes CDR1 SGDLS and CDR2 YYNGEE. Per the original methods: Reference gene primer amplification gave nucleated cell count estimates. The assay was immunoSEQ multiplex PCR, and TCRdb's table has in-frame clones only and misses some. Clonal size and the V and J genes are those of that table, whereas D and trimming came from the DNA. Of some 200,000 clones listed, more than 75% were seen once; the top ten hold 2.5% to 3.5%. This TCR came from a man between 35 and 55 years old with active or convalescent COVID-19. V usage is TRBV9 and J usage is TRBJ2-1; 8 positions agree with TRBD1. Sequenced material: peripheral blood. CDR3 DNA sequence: TGTGCCAGCAGCGTAGGTCAAGGACAGGGATACAATGAGCAGTTCTTC. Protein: CASSVGQGQGYNEQFF.